This TCR beta chain was sequenced during a study of OX40 agonist ivuxolimab in advanced cancers. About the full investigation: Ivuxolimab was a fully human IgG2 agonistic monoclonal antibody targeting the costimulatory receptor OX40 (CD134). Intravenous ivuxolimab was administered to patients every 2 weeks at six dose levels: 0.01, 0.1, 0.3, 1.5, 3 and 10 mg/kg. Of the 52 patients in dose escalation, some 20 had hepatocellular carcinoma, some 15 had melanoma, 9 had renal cell carcinoma and 9 had head and neck cancer. The dose-escalation cohort was 82.7% male with a mean age of 60 years, ranging from roughly 20 to 80. Patients were allowed to have had prior anti-PD-1, anti-PD-L1 or anti-CTLA-4 therapy, and 40% to 45% of the dose-escalation patients had been treated with checkpoint inhibitors. Partial responses occurred in three dose-escalation patients, of whom one had hepatocellular carcinoma and two had cutaneous melanoma. The point of sequencing TCRbeta in the periphery was to test whether ivuxolimab changed TCR sequence diversity and drove clonal T-cell expansion. The paper describes the monotherapy dose-escalation part (N ≈ 52 patients) of the phase I trial of ivuxolimab. Results the study describes overall, beyond this receptor: At doses of 0.1 to 3.0 mg/kg, clonal expansion of both CD4+ and CD8+ T cells in blood was seen between baseline and week 6. After ivuxolimab, more expanded clones were found on average in CD8+ T cells than in CD4+ T cells. Low levels of normalized T-cell clonal expansion were also seen in some patients who did not respond. Antigen specificity was not determined for the clonally expanded peripheral T cells. In the 0.1-3.0 mg/kg groups, partial responders were among the patients with the lowest normalized peripheral clonal expansion, particularly in CD8+ T cells.

Of note for this clone: The specificity of this receptor is unknown. Per-base quality was not reported, and no clone a single base away is much larger than it.

Genomic DNA was isolated from the sorted cells so that the TCRbeta CDR3 region could be sequenced. TCRbeta CDR3 regions were sequenced using the immunoSEQ Assay. As stored in TCRdb, this immuneACCESS dataset retains in-frame rearrangements with V and J assigned. A fraction of the clones does not appear; measured against another copy, unresolved V genes explain less than half of the discrepancy, and the remainder lacks a known reason. A total of around 150,000 clones appear in this sample, 85% to 95% of them only once. Clones ranked in the top ten supply 0.31% of the sample. Patients with a history of autoimmune disease or receiving systemic immunosuppression were excluded from the trial. Peripheral blood for TCR sequencing was collected from all dose cohorts at baseline, on cycle 4 day 1, and on cycle 7 day 1. Samples came from an open-label, multicenter, first-in-human phase I dose-escalation trial of ivuxolimab. Adults with locally advanced or metastatic melanoma, renal cell, hepatocellular, or head and neck squamous cell carcinoma were enrolled in the trial. Before TCR sequencing, CD4+ T cells and CD8+ T cells from peripheral blood were sorted into separate populations.

The germline V gene yields MGHRA for CDR1 and YSYEKL for CDR2. V and J are truncated by 2 bases and 4 bases respectively, leaving an intervening sequence of 15 bases. The cysteine opens and the phenylalanine closes a CDR3 of 15 amino acids. Only CDR3 DNA remains: 45 bases, in frame from the first base. The sequence derives from an adult with an advanced solid tumor such as melanoma, head and neck, liver or kidney cancer. The V gene is TRBV4-1 and the J gene is TRBJ2-7; the D gene is unclear. Material: CD4+ or CD8+ T cells sorted from blood, obtained in a trial of the OX40 agonist ivuxolimab. The CDR3 in this case is CASSQPTQGIYEQYF. In nucleotide form, the sequence is TGCGCCAGCAGCCAACCGACACAAGGGATTTACGAGCAGTACTTC.